The source of this T cell receptor beta chain is a study of memory CD4+ T cells and cytomegalovirus serostatus. Single viable CD3+CD4+CD8-CD45RO+ cells were sorted as the memory CD4+ T cells. In the authors' methods: After removing out-of-frame reads, 2 million to 2.5 million distinct TCRbeta sequences remained. Generated by immunoSEQ multiplex PCR, the TCRdb table keeps only in-frame clones and is missing some. That table furnishes V, J and clone size, whereas the DNA furnished D and trimming. The table lists roughly 86,000 clones, under 90% of them singletons. The source material was memory CD4+ T cells from blood. This TCR came from an adult in good health and CMV-seropositive.

CDR3 in DNA: TGTGCCAGCAGAACAGCCCCGGTCTCTGGCTACACCTTC. Its translation: CASRTAPVSGYTF. V is TRBV2 and J is TRBJ1-2; D gene ambiguous. The CDR3 is 13 residues long. Per the germline V gene, CDR1 is SNHLY and CDR2 is FYNNEI. V gave up 6 bases and J gave up 7 bases, with 15 bases separating them.